The 22 T cell receptor beta chains below were found in one sample sequenced in a study of blood T cell repertoires in COVID-19. Profiling relied on immunoSEQ multiplex PCR, and the TCRdb table lists in-frame clones only, not all of them. The data contain hundreds of thousands of clones, 89% of them singletons. The sequenced sample was PBMCs or T cells enriched from blood (not recorded which). These receptors originate from a woman in her 40s who had recovered from COVID-19.

The V call is TRBV7-8, the J call TRBJ2-1; 9 bases agree with TRBD2. Looked up from germline, CDR1 is SGHVS and CDR2 is FQNEAQ. The junction had 8 bases not matched to a gene; V was cut back by 0 bases and J by 8 bases. CDR3 length equals 16 residues. The CDR3 sequence is CASSLAEAGGLDEQFF. Written as DNA, the CDR3 is TGTGCCAGCAGCTTAGCGGAGGCGGGGGGGTTGGATGAGCAGTTCTTC.

This sequence joins TRBV7-9 and TRBJ2-3; no firm D call. The CDR3 length is 13 residues. Germline-derived CDR1 and CDR2 are SEHNR and FQNEAQ (reference sequence). V lost 6 bases and J 2 bases, leaving 9 bases between the germline ends. The CDR3 sequence: CASSSDNTDTQYF. DNA of the CDR3: TGTGCCAGCAGTTCTGACAACACAGATACGCAGTATTTT.

V gene TRBV5-1 combines with J gene TRBJ2-7, with 7 nucleotides matching TRBD1. Trimming removed 5 bases from V and 5 bases from J; junction bases left unmatched: 13. Germline CDR1 and CDR2: SGHRS and YFSETQ. The CDR3 sequence is 15 residues long. For the CDR3, the DNA is TGCGCCAGCAGAACCACAGGGGTTGGATGGAACGAGCAGTACTTC. Amino acid sequence: CASRTTGVGWNEQYF. The whole variable domain, remainder taken from reference TRBV5-1 and TRBJ2-7, is KAGVTQTPRYLIKTRGQQVTLSCSPISGHRSVSWYQQTPGQGLQFLFEYFSETQRNKGNFPGRFSGRQFSNSRSEMNVSTLELGDSALYLCASRTTGVGWNEQYFGPGTRLTVT.

This clone is a singleton in its sample. This chain links TRBV11-3 with TRBJ1-6; D possibly corresponds to TRBD1 (6 bases). CDR1 SGHNT and CDR2 YENEEA come from the germline V gene. The CDR3 runs 15 residues. V was shortened by 2 bases and J by 6 bases, with 11 bases between the two germline ends. The CDR3 nucleotides read TGTGCCAGCAGCTTAAGAACAGGGTCTAATTCACCCCTCCACTTT. It encodes CASSLRTGSNSPLHF.

The gene calls are TRBV24-1 and TRBJ2-7; TRBD2 might be the D (5 bases). The CDR3 contains 15 residues. Trimming stripped 2 bases from V and 0 bases from J, with 10 bases between. CDR1 is KGHDR, CDR2 SFDVKD, per germline. This CDR3 is CATSDSSSDSYEQYF. As DNA, the CDR3 is TGTGCCACCAGTGATTCGAGTAGCGACTCCTACGAGCAGTACTTC.

This rearrangement joins TRBV7-2 to TRBJ2-5, with D tentatively TRBD1 (6 bases). The germline CDR1 and CDR2 sequences are SGHTA and FQGNSA. CDR3 length: 13 residues. The germline V and J ends were trimmed by 1 base and 5 bases, with 8 bases remaining between them. Here the CDR3 reads CASSLGQGETQYF. The CDR3 nucleotides are TGTGCCAGCAGCTTAGGGCAGGGGGAGACCCAGTACTTC. The whole variable domain, remainder taken from reference TRBV7-2 and TRBJ2-5, is GAGVSQSPSNKVTEKGKDVELRCDPISGHTALYWYRQSLGQGLEFLIYFQGNSAPDKSGLPSDRFSAERTGGSVSTLTIQRTQQEDSAVYLCASSLGQGETQYFGPGTRLLVL.

The chain combines TRBV9 with TRBJ1-2; D unclear. This CDR3 contains 14 residues. The V and J ends lost 0 bases and 4 bases respectively, with 10 bases between them. CDR1 and CDR2 from the germline V gene are SGDLS and YYNGEE. The CDR3 bases are TGTGCCAGCAGCGTAGACCCCATGGCCTATGGCTACACCTTC. This gives the protein CASSVDPMAYGYTF.

The CDR3 loop is CASSSVAGIGNTIYF. CDR3 coding DNA: TGTGCCAGCAGCTCAGTGGCGGGGATAGGAAACACCATATATTTT. The chain has TRBV7-6 and TRBJ1-3; D unclear. Germline assignment: CDR1 SGHVS and CDR2 FNYEAQ. Between the trimmed V and J ends, which lost 4 bases and 4 bases, there was a span of 14 bases. CDR3 length equals 15 residues. Variable domain in full (rest from reference TRBV7-6 and TRBJ1-3): GAGVSQSPRYKVTKRGQDVALRCDPISGHVSLYWYRQALGQGPEFLTYFNYEAQQDKSGLPNDRFSAERPEGSISTLTIQRTEQRDSAMYRCASSSVAGIGNTIYFGEGSWLTVV.

The gene calls are TRBV7-2 and TRBJ2-4, with 8 bases that match TRBD1. There are 14 residues in the CDR3. Germline V CDR1 and CDR2: SGHTA, FQGNSA. The trim removed 7 bases at V and 7 bases at J, leaving 9 bases unmatched. CDR3 residues: CASTLSTGGNIQYF. The CDR3 nucleotides are TGTGCCAGCACTCTATCTACAGGGGGGAACATTCAGTACTTC.

V usage is TRBV7-6 and J usage is TRBJ2-5; weak D call: TRBD2 (6 bases). Trimming took 1 base from V and 7 from J, leaving 10 bases between them. CDR1 is SGHVS and CDR2 is FNYEAQ in the germline V gene. CDR3 size: 13 residues. The CDR3 coding sequence is TGTGCCAGCAGCTTAGTGACCGGGAGGACCCAGTACTTC. It is translated as CASSLVTGRTQYF.

This chain links TRBV7-2 with TRBJ2-6, with D hard to call. This CDR3 contains 15 residues. Trimming took off 3 bases at V and 2 bases at J, with 8 bases between the two ends. Germline V gene sequence: CDR1 SGHTA, CDR2 FQGNSA. The CDR3 sequence: CASSFMFPGANVLTF. CDR3 nucleotide sequence: TGTGCCAGCAGCTTTATGTTCCCTGGGGCCAACGTCCTGACTTTC. Full variable domain (missing parts from reference TRBV7-2 and TRBJ2-6): GAGVSQSPSNKVTEKGKDVELRCDPISGHTALYWYRQSLGQGLEFLIYFQGNSAPDKSGLPSDRFSAERTGGSVSTLTIQRTQQEDSAVYLCASSFMFPGANVLTFGAGSRLTVL.

This clone was detected only a few times. This chain uses TRBV6-5 with TRBJ2-7; possibly TRBD2 for D (6 bases). V dropped 6 bases and J dropped 0 bases, with 12 bases sitting between them. Germline CDR1 reads MNHEY; CDR2 reads SVGAGI. This CDR3 spans 14 amino acids. The chain's CDR3 is CASRRDWVSYEQYF. CDR3 in DNA: TGTGCCAGCAGAAGGGACTGGGTCTCCTACGAGCAGTACTTC.

This clone was detected only once. The rearrangement joins TRBV28 to TRBJ1-1; no clear D. The V gene's germline CDR1 is MDHEN and CDR2 SYDVKM. The CDR3 runs 13 residues. Deletions cut 1 base from V and 4 bases from J, with 7 bases between. CDR3 in amino acids: CASSLSGSTEAFF. The CDR3 bases are TGTGCCAGCAGTTTATCAGGCAGCACTGAAGCTTTCTTT. The variable domain in full, with the rest retrieved from reference TRBV28 and TRBJ1-1, is DVKVTQSSRYLVKRTGEKVFLECVQDMDHENMFWYRQDPGLGLRLIYFSYDVKMKEKGDIPEGYSVSREKKERFSLILESASTNQTSMYLCASSLSGSTEAFFGQGTRLTVV.

The rearrangement joins TRBV12-3 or TRBV12-4 to TRBJ1-1; 8 bases line up with TRBD1. The CDR3 consists of 13 residues. V was pared by 6 bases and J by 10 bases, with 10 bases of the junction left unmatched. The CDR3 coding sequence is TGTGCCAGCAGCCAGGACAGGGCTCGTCGAGCTTTCTTT. This sequence encodes CASSQDRARRAFF.

The chain couples TRBV28 to TRBJ2-7; 8 bases are a match to TRBD1. Germline CDR1 reads MDHEN; CDR2 reads SYDVKM. The CDR3 sequence is 16 residues long. Germline trimming cut 5 bases from V and 2 bases from J; bases unmatched to any gene: 11. CDR3 sequence (DNA): TGTGCCAGCAGTCGGGACAGGCCCAACTTTCCCTACGAGCAGTACTTC. Residues: CASSRDRPNFPYEQYF.

This rearrangement joins TRBV24-1 to TRBJ2-7, with unresolved D. V was trimmed by 3 bases and J by 7 bases, leaving 9 bases between them. This CDR3 has 12 residues. The V gene's germline CDR1 is KGHDR and CDR2 SFDVKD. CDR3 DNA sequence: TGTGCCACCAGTGATCCCAACGAGGAGCAGTACTTC. It specifies CATSDPNEEQYF.

This rearrangement joins TRBV7-9 to TRBJ1-3; 7 bases are a match to TRBD1. The germline CDR1 and CDR2 sequences are SEHNR and FQNEAQ (reference sequence). The CDR3 spans 15 residues. Unmatched junction bases numbered 3, after V lost 4 bases and J lost 0 bases. DNA of the CDR3: TGTGCCAGCAGCTCCCGACAGGGCTCTGGAAACACCATATATTTT. Its translation: CASSSRQGSGNTIYF.

This clone has a handful of counts. The chain is built from TRBV5-1 and TRBJ1-1, with 9 bases lining up with TRBD1. Germline values: CDR1 SGHRS, CDR2 YFSETQ. This CDR3 has 14 residues. The V and J ends lost 4 bases and 1 base, in that order; junction bases with no gene match: 2. Here the CDR3 reads CASSKTGGNTEAFF. The CDR3 coding sequence is TGCGCCAGCAGCAAGACAGGGGGGAACACTGAAGCTTTCTTT. The full variable domain, completed using reference TRBV5-1 and TRBJ1-1, is KAGVTQTPRYLIKTRGQQVTLSCSPISGHRSVSWYQQTPGQGLQFLFEYFSETQRNKGNFPGRFSGRQFSNSRSEMNVSTLELGDSALYLCASSKTGGNTEAFFGQGTRLTVV.

J is TRBJ1-1 and V is TRBV7-2; 7 bases agree with TRBD1. CDR1 and CDR2 (germline): SGHTA, FQGNSA. The CDR3 has 15 residues. Trimming took 2 bases from V and 6 from J; bases not matched to a gene: 9. The CDR3 loop is CASSLYQGGASEAFF. CDR3 bases: TGTGCCAGCAGCTTATATCAGGGGGGCGCCTCTGAAGCTTTCTTT.

The J gene is TRBJ1-2, the V gene TRBV7-9; TRBD1 matches at 7 bases. The V segment lost 0 bases and the J segment 2 bases; nucleotides outside the gene matches: 6. The CDR3 is 16 amino acids. Germline V gene data show CDR1 as SEHNR and CDR2 as FQNEAQ (reference sequence). As DNA, the CDR3 is TGTGCCAGCAGCTTAGCGGGACAGCAGTTCAACTATGGCTACACCTTC. Amino acids: CASSLAGQQFNYGYTF.

This clone was seen a handful of times. This chain links TRBV19 with TRBJ2-7; 12 bases align to TRBD1. The CDR3 runs to 14 residues. Unmatched junction bases numbered 5, after V lost 4 bases and J lost 7 bases. In germline, CDR1 is LNHDA, CDR2 SQIVND (reference sequence). The DNA of the CDR3 is TGTGCCAGTAGTACGGGACAGGGGGCGGGTGAGCAGTACTTC. Protein product: CASSTGQGAGEQYF.

This sequence joins TRBV30 and TRBJ2-7, with D possibly TRBD2 on 6 matching bases. This CDR3 is built from 13 residues. Germline CDR1 GTSNPN, CDR2 SVGIG (reference sequence). The V end lost 1 base, the J end lost 2 bases, and 9 bases lay between the germline ends. The CDR3 coding sequence is TGTGCCTGGAGTGACGAGCGGGCCTACGAGCAGTACTTC. It translates to CAWSDERAYEQYF.